The 6 T cell receptor beta chains below were found in one sample sequenced in a study of shared clonotypes between healthy human individuals. Clones were read by immunoSEQ multiplex PCR, and TCRdb kept only the in-frame ones, dropping some. This sample has 2 million or so clones, with about 95% found just once. In the naive CD8 group, cells lacked CD45RO and were positively selected for CCR7, so terminally differentiated effector memory CD45RA+ cells were left out. Sequencing was done on a sample of naive CD8+ T cells sorted from blood. Receptors were obtained from a man aged 18 to 29 in good health.

The DNA of the CDR3 is TGTGCCAGAAGCTTGCGCCGGAGACCAGGGATACCGAACACCGGGGAGCTGTTTTTT. Translated: CARSLRRRPGIPNTGELFF. V and J are TRBV5-3 and TRBJ2-2; tentatively, D is TRBD1 (5 bases). TRBV5-3 qualifies as an ORF whose function is uncertain. The CDR3 length is 19 residues. Trimming took off 1 base at V and 0 bases at J, with 19 bases between the two ends.

The chain employs TRBV4-2 and TRBJ1-1; TRBD1 is a possible D gene (5 bases). Trimming pared 6 bases from V and 0 bases from J, leaving 8 bases between. Germline CDR1 reads LGHNA; CDR2 reads YNFKEQ. This CDR3 region has 13 residues. This CDR3 reads CASSPTVNTEAFF. DNA of the CDR3: TGTGCCAGCAGTCCGACAGTGAACACTGAAGCTTTCTTT.

V gene TRBV7-6 combines with J gene TRBJ2-7; the D is unclear. The germline V and J ends were trimmed by 5 bases and 2 bases, with 19 bases remaining between them. The germline V gene encodes CDR1 SGHVS and CDR2 FNYEAQ. The CDR3 contains 16 residues. The CDR3 protein is CASSPSDGRRPYEQYF. The DNA for the CDR3 is TGTGCCAGCAGCCCGTCTGACGGACGAAGACCCTACGAGCAGTACTTC.

V gene TRBV27 combines with J gene TRBJ2-3, with a tentative D call TRBD1 (6 bases). Germline lookup yields CDR1 MNHEY and CDR2 SMNVEV (reference sequence). V was shortened by 8 bases and J by 7 bases, with 22 bases between the two germline ends. The CDR3 is 15 amino acids. CDR3 in amino acids: CASGTGQTLPNTQYF. CDR3 nucleotides: TGTGCCAGCGGGACCGGACAGACGCTTCCGAATACGCAGTATTTT.

Details on this clone: This same CDR3 is encoded by further DNA sequences in the sample. J is TRBJ2-1 and V is TRBV7-8; TRBD2 agrees at 14 bases. V was clipped by 5 bases and J by 0 bases; unmatched bases: 9. CDR3 length: 19 amino acids. Germline V gives CDR1 SGHVS, CDR2 FQNEAQ. CDR3 nucleotide sequence: TGTGCCAGCAGCCTAGGACTAGCGGGAGGACCCAGCTCCTACAATGAGCAGTTCTTC. Protein sequence: CASSLGLAGGPSSYNEQFF. Full variable domain (outside the CDR3, taken from reference TRBV7-8 and TRBJ2-1): GAGVSQSPRYKVAKRGQDVALRCDPISGHVSLFWYQQALGQGPEFLTYFQNEAQLDKSGLPSDRFFAERPEGSVSTLKIQRTQQEDSAVYLCASSLGLAGGPSSYNEQFFGPGTRLTVL.

The chain has TRBV5-4 and TRBJ1-6, with 7 bases identical to TRBD1. The CDR3 sequence is 17 residues long. The V and J ends lost 5 bases and 4 bases, in that order; junction bases with no gene match: 12. Germline V gene sequence: CDR1 SGHNT, CDR2 YYREEE (reference sequence). CDR3 region: CASSSTSTGMYNSPLHF. The CDR3 DNA reads as TGTGCCAGCAGTTCTACTTCGACAGGGATGTATAATTCACCCCTCCACTTT.